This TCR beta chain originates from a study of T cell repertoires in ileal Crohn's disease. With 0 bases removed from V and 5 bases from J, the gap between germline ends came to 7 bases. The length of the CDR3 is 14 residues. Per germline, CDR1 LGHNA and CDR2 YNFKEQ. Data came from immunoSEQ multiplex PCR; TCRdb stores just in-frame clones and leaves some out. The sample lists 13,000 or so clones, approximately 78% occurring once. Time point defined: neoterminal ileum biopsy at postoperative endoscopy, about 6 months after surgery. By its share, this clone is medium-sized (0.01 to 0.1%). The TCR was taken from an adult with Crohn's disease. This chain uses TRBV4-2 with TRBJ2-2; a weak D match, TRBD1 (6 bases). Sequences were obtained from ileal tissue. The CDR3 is CASSQDRGTGELFF. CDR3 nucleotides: TGTGCCAGCAGCCAAGACAGGGGAACCGGGGAGCTGTTTTTT.